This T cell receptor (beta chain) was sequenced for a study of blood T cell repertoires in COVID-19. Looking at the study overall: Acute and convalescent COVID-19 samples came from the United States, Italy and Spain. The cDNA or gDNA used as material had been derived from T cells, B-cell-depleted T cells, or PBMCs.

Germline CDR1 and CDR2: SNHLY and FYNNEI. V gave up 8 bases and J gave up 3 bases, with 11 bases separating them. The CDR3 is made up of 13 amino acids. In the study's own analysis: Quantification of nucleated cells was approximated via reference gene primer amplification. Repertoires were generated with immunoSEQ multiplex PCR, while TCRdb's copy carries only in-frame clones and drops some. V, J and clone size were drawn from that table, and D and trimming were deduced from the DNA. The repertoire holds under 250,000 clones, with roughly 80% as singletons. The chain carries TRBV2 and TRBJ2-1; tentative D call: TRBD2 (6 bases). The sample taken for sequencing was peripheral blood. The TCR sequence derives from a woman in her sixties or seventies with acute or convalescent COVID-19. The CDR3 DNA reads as TGTGCCAGCCAGCGGGTAAGCTACAATGAGCAGTTCTTC. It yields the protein CASQRVSYNEQFF.